The present T cell receptor beta chain was sequenced within a study of blood T cell repertoires in COVID-19. Study-wide background: In each case, the material was cDNA or gDNA derived from T cells, B-cell-depleted T cells, or PBMCs.

In the study's own analysis: Amplified reference gene primers provided the basis for estimating nucleated cell counts. Only in-frame clones appear in the TCRdb table, and some are missing; sequencing was by immunoSEQ multiplex PCR. V, J and clone size are taken as reported in that table, and D and trimming were inferred from the DNA itself. The sample lists more than 350,000 clones; roughly 90% were seen once. The count of this clone is one. With 3 bases clipped from V and 5 bases from J, the junction kept 13 bases outside the gene matches. The CDR3 runs to 18 residues. Germline values: CDR1 LGHDT, CDR2 YNNKEL (reference sequence). Which cohort a participant joined came from the clinical history participants gave. Those designated as exposed participants met a COVID-19 case within 2 weeks before study entry.

Material: PBMCs or T cells enriched from blood (not recorded which). The sequence came from a woman under 30 who had been exposed to COVID-19. V gene TRBV3-1 (or the pseudogene TRBV3-2) combines with J gene TRBJ2-3, with 11 bases aligning to TRBD1. CDR3 sequence (DNA): TGTGCCAGCAGCCAGGTACCCGGGACAGGGGGGATCAAAGATACGCAGTATTTT. Translating gives CASSQVPGTGGIKDTQYF.